The present entry profiles one T cell receptor (beta chain) with its context. This entry comes from a study of T cell responses to AZD1222 COVID-19 vaccine. Only in-frame clones appear in the TCRdb table, and some are missing; sequencing was by immunoSEQ multiplex PCR. The table records around 85,000 clones, roughly 85% of them present only once. With V trimmed by 8 bases and J by 7 bases, 5 bases remained unmatched. The germline gives CDR1 KGHSH, CDR2 LQKENI. The CDR3 length is 13 residues. Source: peripheral blood, taken on day 0 of AZD1222 vaccination. The sequence derives from an adult in good health. This rearrangement joins TRBV18 to TRBJ1-5; 10 positions agree with TRBD1. The CDR3 bases are TGTGCCAGCCGGGGACAGGGGATGCAGCCCCAGCATTTT. Protein product: CASRGQGMQPQHF.